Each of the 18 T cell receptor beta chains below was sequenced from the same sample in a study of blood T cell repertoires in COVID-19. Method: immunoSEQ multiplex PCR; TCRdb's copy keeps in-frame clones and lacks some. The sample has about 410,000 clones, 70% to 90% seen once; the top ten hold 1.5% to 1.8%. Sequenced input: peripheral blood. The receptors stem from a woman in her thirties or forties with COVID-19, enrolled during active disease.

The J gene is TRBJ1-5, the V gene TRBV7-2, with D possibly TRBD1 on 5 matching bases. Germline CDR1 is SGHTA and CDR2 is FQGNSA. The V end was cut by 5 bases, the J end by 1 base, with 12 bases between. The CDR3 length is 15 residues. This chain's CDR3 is CASSHGTGSNQPQHF. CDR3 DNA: TGTGCCAGCAGCCATGGGACTGGGAGCAATCAGCCCCAGCATTTT.

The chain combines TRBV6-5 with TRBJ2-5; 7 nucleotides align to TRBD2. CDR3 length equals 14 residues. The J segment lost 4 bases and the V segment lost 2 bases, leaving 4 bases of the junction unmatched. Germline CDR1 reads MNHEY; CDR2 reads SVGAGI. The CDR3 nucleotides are TGTGCCAGCAGTTACCCTGGGGGGGGAGAGACCCAGTACTTC. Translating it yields CASSYPGGGETQYF.

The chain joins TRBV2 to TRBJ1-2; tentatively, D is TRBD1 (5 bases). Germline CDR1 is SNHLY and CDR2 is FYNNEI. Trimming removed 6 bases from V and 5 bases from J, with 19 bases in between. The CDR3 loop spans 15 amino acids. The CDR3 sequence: CASSRGRGERYGYTF. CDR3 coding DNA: TGTGCCAGCAGCCGAGGCCGGGGGGAAAGGTATGGCTACACCTTC.

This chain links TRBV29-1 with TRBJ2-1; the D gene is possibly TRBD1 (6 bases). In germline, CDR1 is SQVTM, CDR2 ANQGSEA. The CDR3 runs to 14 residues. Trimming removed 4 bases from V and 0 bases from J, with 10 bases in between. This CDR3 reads CSVGGRLSYNEQFF. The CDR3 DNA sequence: TGCAGCGTTGGGGGGCGGCTCTCCTACAATGAGCAGTTCTTC.

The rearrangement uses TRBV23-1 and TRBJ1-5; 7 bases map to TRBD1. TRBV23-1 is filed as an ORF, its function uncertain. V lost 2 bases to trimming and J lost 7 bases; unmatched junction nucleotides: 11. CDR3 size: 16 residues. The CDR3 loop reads CASSQKQGQGYQPQHF. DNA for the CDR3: TGCGCCAGCAGTCAAAAACAGGGGCAAGGCTACCAGCCCCAGCATTTT.

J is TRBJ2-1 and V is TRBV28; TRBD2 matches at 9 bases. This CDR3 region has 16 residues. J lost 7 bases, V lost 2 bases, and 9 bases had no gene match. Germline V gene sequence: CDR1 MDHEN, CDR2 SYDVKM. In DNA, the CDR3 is TGTGCCAGCAGTTTAGCGGGAGGGCCAACGATTAATGAGCAGTTCTTC. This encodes CASSLAGGPTINEQFF.

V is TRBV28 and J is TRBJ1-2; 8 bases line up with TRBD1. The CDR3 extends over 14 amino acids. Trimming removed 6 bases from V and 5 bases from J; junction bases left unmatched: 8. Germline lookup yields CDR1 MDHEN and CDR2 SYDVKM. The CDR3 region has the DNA TGTGCCAGCAGAATGGGACAGGCTACATATGGCTACACCTTC. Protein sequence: CASRMGQATYGYTF.

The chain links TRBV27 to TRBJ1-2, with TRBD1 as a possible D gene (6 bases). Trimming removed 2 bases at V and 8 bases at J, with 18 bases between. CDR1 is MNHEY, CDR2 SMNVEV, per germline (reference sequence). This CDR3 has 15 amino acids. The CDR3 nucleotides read TGTGCCAGCAGTTTAGAACCAACAGGGAGTCGGGGCTACACCTTC. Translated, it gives CASSLEPTGSRGYTF.

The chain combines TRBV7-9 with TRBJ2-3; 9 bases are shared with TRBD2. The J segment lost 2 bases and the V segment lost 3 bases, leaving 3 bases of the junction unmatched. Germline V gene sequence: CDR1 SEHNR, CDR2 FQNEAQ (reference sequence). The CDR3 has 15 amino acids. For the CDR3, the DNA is TGTGCCAGCAGCTTCCTAGCGGGGTCCACAGATACGCAGTATTTT. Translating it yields CASSFLAGSTDTQYF.

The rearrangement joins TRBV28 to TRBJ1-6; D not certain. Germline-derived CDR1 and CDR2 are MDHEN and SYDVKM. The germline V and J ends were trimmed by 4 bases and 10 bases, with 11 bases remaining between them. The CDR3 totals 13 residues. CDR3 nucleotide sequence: TGTGCCAGCAGTTCCTTTGGAGTGTCACCCCTCCACTTT. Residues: CASSSFGVSPLHF.

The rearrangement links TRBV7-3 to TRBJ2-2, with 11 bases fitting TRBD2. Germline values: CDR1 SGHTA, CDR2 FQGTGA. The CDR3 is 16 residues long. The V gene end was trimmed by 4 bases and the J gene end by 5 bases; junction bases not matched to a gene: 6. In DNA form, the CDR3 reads TGTGCCAGCAGCTACCAACTAGCGGGAGCGACCGGGGAGCTGTTTTTT. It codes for CASSYQLAGATGELFF. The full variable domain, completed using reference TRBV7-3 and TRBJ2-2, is GAGVSQTPSNKVTEKGKYVELRCDPISGHTALYWYRQSLGQGPEFLIYFQGTGAADDSGLPNDRFFAVRPEGSVSTLKIQRTERGDSAVYLCASSYQLAGATGELFFGEGSRLTVL.

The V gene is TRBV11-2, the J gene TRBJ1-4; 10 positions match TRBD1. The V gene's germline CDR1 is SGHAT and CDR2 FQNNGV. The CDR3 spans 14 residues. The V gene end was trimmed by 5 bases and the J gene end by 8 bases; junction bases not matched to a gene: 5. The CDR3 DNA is TGTGCCAGCAGCCCGACAGGGGGCAACGAAAAACTGTTTTTT. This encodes CASSPTGGNEKLFF.

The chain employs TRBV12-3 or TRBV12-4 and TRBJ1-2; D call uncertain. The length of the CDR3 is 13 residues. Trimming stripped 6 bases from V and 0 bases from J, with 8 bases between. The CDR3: CASSPQTNYGYTF. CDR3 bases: TGTGCCAGCAGCCCACAGACTAACTATGGCTACACCTTC.

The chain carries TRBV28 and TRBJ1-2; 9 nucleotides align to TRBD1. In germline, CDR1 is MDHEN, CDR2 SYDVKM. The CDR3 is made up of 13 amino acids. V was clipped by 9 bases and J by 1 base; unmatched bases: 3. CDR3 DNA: TGTGCCAGTCACAGGGGGCTTAACTATGGCTACACCTTC. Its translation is CASHRGLNYGYTF.

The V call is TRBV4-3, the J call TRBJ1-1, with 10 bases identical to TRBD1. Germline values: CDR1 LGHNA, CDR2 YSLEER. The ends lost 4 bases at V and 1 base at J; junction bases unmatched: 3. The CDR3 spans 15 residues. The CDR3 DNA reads TGCGCCAGCAGCCCCCGGACAGGGGGGAACACTGAAGCTTTCTTT. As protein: CASSPRTGGNTEAFF.

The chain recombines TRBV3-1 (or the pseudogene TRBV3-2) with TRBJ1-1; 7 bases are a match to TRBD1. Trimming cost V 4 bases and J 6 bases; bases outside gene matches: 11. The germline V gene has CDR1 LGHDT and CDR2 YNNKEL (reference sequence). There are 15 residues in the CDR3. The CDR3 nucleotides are TGTGCCAGCAGCCGATACGATCCTGGGACAGCTGAAGCTTTCTTT. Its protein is CASSRYDPGTAEAFF.

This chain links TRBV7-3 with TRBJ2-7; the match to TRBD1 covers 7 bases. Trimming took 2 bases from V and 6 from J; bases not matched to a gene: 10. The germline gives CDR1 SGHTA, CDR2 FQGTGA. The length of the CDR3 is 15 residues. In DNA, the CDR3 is TGTGCCAGCAGCTTAGGTCTGGGACAGCCATTCGAGCAGTACTTC. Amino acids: CASSLGLGQPFEQYF.

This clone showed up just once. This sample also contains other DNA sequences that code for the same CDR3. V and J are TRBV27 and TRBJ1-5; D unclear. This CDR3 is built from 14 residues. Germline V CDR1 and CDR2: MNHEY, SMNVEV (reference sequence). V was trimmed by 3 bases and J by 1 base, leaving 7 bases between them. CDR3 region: CASSLGVSNQPQHF. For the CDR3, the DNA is TGTGCCAGCAGTTTGGGCGTAAGCAATCAGCCCCAGCATTTT.